The 15 T cell receptor beta chains listed next were all sequenced from one sample in a study of CD8+ T cells in alopecia areata. It was cDNA, reverse transcribed from extracted RNA, that served as the sequencing template. Clones were sequenced by immunoSEQ multiplex PCR, and TCRdb holds only the in-frame ones, with some missing. The table lists 25,000 to 40,000 clones, 60% to 85% of them singletons, with 19% in the top ten. Sequencing was performed on NKG2D-low CD8+ T cells sorted from blood. The receptors originated from a human donor with alopecia areata.

The J gene is TRBJ1-2, the V gene TRBV7-9; D not certain. Trimming left V 3 bases short and J 0 bases short, with 14 bases between. CDR3 length: 16 residues. From germline, CDR1 is SEHNR and CDR2 FQNEAQ (reference sequence). The CDR3 region has the DNA TGTGCCAGCAGCTTTCCTTTCTCAGATACTAACTATGGCTACACCTTC. Protein: CASSFPFSDTNYGYTF.

The chain uses TRBV2 and TRBJ2-3; TRBD1 might be the D (5 bases). Trimming took off 3 bases at V and 4 bases at J, with 14 bases between the two ends. The V gene's germline CDR1 is SNHLY and CDR2 FYNNEI. There are 15 residues in the CDR3. The CDR3 nucleotides read TGTGCCAGCAGTGACGGCAGGGCGAGCCCAGATACGCAGTATTTT. It translates to CASSDGRASPDTQYF. Full variable domain (missing parts from reference TRBV2 and TRBJ2-3): EPEVTQTPSHQVTQMGQEVILRCVPISNHLYFYWYRQILGQKVEFLVSFYNNEISEKSEIFDDQFSVERPDGSNFTLKIRSTKLEDSAMYFCASSDGRASPDTQYFGPGTRLTVL.

This clone has just one count. This chain links TRBV27 with TRBJ1-1; D ambiguous. Germline V gene lookup returns CDR1 MNHEY and CDR2 SMNVEV (reference sequence). The CDR3 has 13 residues. The germline V and J ends were trimmed by 3 bases and 4 bases, with 9 bases remaining between them. CDR3 residues: CASSFEVTTEAFF. Here the CDR3 DNA reads TGTGCCAGCAGTTTTGAAGTTACCACTGAAGCTTTCTTT.

V gene TRBV5-1 combines with J gene TRBJ2-7; D possibly corresponds to TRBD2 (5 bases). Germline assignment: CDR1 SGHRS and CDR2 YFSETQ. V lost 0 bases, J lost 3 bases, and 7 bases lay in between. The CDR3 contains 13 residues. The CDR3 spells CASSLARDYEQYF. The CDR3 bases are TGCGCCAGCAGCTTGGCACGGGACTACGAGCAGTACTTC.

This clone was counted only a few times. The rearrangement uses TRBV7-2 and TRBJ2-5; the D gene is possibly TRBD1 (5 bases). The CDR3 is made up of 15 amino acids. V lost 1 base, J lost 7 bases, and 16 bases lay in between. Germline CDR1 and CDR2: SGHTA and FQGNSA. DNA of the CDR3: TGTGCCAGCAGCTTAGAGGTGTGGGGCATGGGGACCCAGTACTTC. Translating gives CASSLEVWGMGTQYF.

The chain joins TRBV5-4 to TRBJ2-7; 8 nucleotides align to TRBD2. The junction had 13 bases not matched to a gene; V was cut back by 4 bases and J by 7 bases. From germline, CDR1 is SGHNT and CDR2 YYREEE (reference sequence). The length of the CDR3 is 15 residues. CDR3 residues: CASSVSGGPMEEQYF. DNA for the CDR3: TGTGCCAGCAGCGTCTCGGGGGGGCCGATGGAAGAGCAGTACTTC.

The chain couples TRBV27 to TRBJ1-4; D unclear. The CDR3 has 14 residues. The ends were cut back, 3 bases at V and 0 bases at J, with 5 bases in the middle. CDR1 and CDR2 (germline): MNHEY, SMNVEV (reference sequence). In DNA form, the CDR3 reads TGTGCCAGCAGTTTGGGCGCAACTAATGAAAAACTGTTTTTT. The encoded protein is CASSLGATNEKLFF.

V and J are TRBV29-1 and TRBJ2-1, with D possibly TRBD1 on 6 matching bases. This CDR3 has 13 residues. The germline gives CDR1 SQVTM, CDR2 ANQGSEA. Trimming stripped 3 bases from V and 9 bases from J, with 15 bases between. DNA for the CDR3: TGCAGCGTTGAGCGGACAGAAATTACTGAGCAGTTCTTC. Encoded protein: CSVERTEITEQFF.

On this clone: The junction departs from germline at one end; a sequencing error may be responsible. The chain is built from TRBV7-2 and TRBJ1-2; tentative D call: TRBD1 (6 bases). The CDR3 has 13 residues. Germline assignment: CDR1 SGHTA and CDR2 FQGNSA. CDR3 DNA: TGTGCCAGCAGCTTAGCTTCTGCAGGGGACGGCAAATTC. It translates to CASSLASAGDGKF.

The chain uses TRBV29-1 and TRBJ2-3; possibly TRBD1 for D (6 bases). The germline CDR1 and CDR2 sequences are SQVTM and ANQGSEA. V lost 7 bases to trimming and J lost 1 base, with 18 bases between them. There are 15 residues in the CDR3. The CDR3 region is CSADSTGLGTDTQYF. In DNA form, the CDR3 reads TGCAGCGCCGACTCGACAGGACTCGGCACAGATACGCAGTATTTT.

The chain recombines TRBV28 with TRBJ2-1, with D maybe TRBD1 (6 bases). Germline CDR1 MDHEN, CDR2 SYDVKM. Trimming stripped 6 bases from V and 3 bases from J, with 18 bases between. CDR3 size: 16 residues. The CDR3 bases are TGTGCCAGCAGGCAGGGACATCTTTCGAACTACAATGAGCAGTTCTTC. This gives the protein CASRQGHLSNYNEQFF.

With respect to this clone: Its ends do not fully match the called genes, so a read error is possible. This chain's CDR3 is CASSLGSYDEQFF. The DNA of the CDR3 is TGTGCCAGCAGCTTGGGGTCCTACGATGAGCAGTTCTTC. This sequence joins TRBV5-6 and TRBJ2-1; D is unresolved. The CDR3 runs to 13 residues. Per the germline V gene, CDR1 is SGHDT and CDR2 is YYEEEE. The complete variable domain, with remaining parts taken from reference TRBV5-6 and TRBJ2-1, reads DAGVTQSPTHLIKTRGQQVTLRCSPKSGHDTVSWYQQALGQGPQFIFQYYEEEERQRGNFPDRFSGHQFPNYSSELNVNALLLGDSALYLCASSLGSYDEQFFGPGTRLTVL.

The V and J genes are TRBV6-4 and TRBJ2-2; the match to TRBD1 covers 7 bases. With 0 bases clipped from V and 6 bases from J, the junction kept 1 base outside the gene matches. Germline loops: CDR1 MRHNA, CDR2 SNTAGT. This CDR3 has 14 residues. The DNA of the CDR3 is TGTGCCAGCAGTGACTCGACAGGGTCCGGGGAGCTGTTTTTT. This encodes CASSDSTGSGELFF.

This clone was found once. The chain uses TRBV7-2 and TRBJ2-1, with 12 bases fitting TRBD2. J gave up 7 bases and V 7 bases, and 8 bases lay outside the gene matches. The germline V gene has CDR1 SGHTA and CDR2 FQGNSA. The CDR3 consists of 15 residues. CDR3 DNA: TGTGCCAGCATCTTTCTTCTAGCGGGAGGGAATGAGCAGTTCTTC. It encodes CASIFLLAGGNEQFF.

The chain recombines TRBV4-3 with TRBJ2-4; tentatively, D is TRBD1 (6 bases). CDR3 length: 15 amino acids. Germline CDR1 and CDR2: LGHNA and YSLEER. Trimming cost V 0 bases and J 9 bases, with 15 bases left between them. CDR3 DNA sequence: TGCGCCAGCAGCCAAGATAGGACAGCGATGGGCATTCAGTACTTC. Residues: CASSQDRTAMGIQYF.